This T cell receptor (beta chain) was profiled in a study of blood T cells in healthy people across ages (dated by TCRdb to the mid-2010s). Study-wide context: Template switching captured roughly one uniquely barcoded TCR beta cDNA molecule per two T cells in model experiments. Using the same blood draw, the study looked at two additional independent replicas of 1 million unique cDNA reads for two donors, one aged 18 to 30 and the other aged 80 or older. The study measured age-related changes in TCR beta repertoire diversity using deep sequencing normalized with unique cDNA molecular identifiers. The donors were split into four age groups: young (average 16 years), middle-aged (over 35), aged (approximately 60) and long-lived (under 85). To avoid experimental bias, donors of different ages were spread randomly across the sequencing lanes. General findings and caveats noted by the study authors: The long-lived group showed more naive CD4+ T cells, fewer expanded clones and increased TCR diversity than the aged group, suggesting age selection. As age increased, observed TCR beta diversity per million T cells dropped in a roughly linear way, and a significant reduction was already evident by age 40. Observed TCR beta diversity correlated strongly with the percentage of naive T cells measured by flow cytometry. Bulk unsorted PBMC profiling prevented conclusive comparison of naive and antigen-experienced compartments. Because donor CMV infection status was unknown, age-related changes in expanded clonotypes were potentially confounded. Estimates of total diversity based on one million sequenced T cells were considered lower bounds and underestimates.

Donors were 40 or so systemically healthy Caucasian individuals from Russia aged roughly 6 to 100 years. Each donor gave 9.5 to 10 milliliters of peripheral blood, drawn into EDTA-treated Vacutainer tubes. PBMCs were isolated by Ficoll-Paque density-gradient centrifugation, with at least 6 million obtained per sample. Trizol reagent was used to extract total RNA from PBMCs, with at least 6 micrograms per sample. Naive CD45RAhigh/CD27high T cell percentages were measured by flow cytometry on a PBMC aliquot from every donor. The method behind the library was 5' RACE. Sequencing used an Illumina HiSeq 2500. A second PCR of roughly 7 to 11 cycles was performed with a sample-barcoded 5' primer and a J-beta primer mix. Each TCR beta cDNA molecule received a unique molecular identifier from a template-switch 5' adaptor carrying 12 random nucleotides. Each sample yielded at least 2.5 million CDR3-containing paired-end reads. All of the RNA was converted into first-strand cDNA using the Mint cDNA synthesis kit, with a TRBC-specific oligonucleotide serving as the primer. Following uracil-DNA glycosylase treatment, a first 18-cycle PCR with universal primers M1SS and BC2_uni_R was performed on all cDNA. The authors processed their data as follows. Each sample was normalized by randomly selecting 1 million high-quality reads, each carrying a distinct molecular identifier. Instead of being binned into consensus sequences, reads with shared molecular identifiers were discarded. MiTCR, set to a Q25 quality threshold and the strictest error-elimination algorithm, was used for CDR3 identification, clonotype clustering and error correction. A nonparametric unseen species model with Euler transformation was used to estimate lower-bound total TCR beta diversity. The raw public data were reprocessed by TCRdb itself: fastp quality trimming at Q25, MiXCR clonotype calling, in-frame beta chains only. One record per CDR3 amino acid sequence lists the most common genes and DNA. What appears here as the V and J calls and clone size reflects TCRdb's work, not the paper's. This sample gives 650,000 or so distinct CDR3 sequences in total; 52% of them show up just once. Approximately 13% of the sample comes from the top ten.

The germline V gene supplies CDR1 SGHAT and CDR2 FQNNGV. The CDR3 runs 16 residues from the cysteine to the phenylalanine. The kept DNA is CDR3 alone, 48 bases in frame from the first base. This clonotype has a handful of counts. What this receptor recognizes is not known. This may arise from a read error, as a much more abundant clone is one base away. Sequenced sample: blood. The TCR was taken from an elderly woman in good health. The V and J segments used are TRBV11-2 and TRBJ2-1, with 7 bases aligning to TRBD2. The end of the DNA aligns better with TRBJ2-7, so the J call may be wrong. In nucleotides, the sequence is TGTGCCAGCAGCTTATCGGCGGGAGTCCCCTACAATGAGCAGTACTTC. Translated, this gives CASSLSAGVPYNEQYF.